This T cell receptor (beta chain) stems from a study of blood T cell repertoires in COVID-19. Study-wide context: Acute-phase and convalescent COVID-19 samples originated in the United States, Italy and Spain. From T cells, B-cell-depleted T cells, or PBMCs came the material, which was cDNA or gDNA.

In the authors' methods: Amplifying reference gene primers gave estimates of nucleated cell counts. The table came from immunoSEQ multiplex PCR; TCRdb's copy has only in-frame clones and leaves some out. V and J calls and clone size are copied from that table; D and trimming were computed from the DNA. The sample includes 120,000 or so clones, roughly nine tenths of them seen just once. CDR1 SGHVS and CDR2 FQNEAQ come from the germline V gene. V was clipped by 2 bases and J by 0 bases, with 11 bases between them. The CDR3 is made up of 17 amino acids. Source material: peripheral blood. The rearrangement links TRBV7-8 to TRBJ2-6, with D possibly TRBD1 on 6 matching bases. This TCR was recovered from a man aged 65 to 85 with active or convalescent COVID-19. The CDR3 loop is CASSLRQDPSGANVLTF. DNA for the CDR3: TGTGCCAGCAGCTTACGACAGGACCCCTCTGGGGCCAACGTCCTGACTTTC. Full variable domain (remainder filled in from reference TRBV7-8 and TRBJ2-6): GAGVSQSPRYKVAKRGQDVALRCDPISGHVSLFWYQQALGQGPEFLTYFQNEAQLDKSGLPSDRFFAERPEGSVSTLKIQRTQQEDSAVYLCASSLRQDPSGANVLTFGAGSRLTVL.